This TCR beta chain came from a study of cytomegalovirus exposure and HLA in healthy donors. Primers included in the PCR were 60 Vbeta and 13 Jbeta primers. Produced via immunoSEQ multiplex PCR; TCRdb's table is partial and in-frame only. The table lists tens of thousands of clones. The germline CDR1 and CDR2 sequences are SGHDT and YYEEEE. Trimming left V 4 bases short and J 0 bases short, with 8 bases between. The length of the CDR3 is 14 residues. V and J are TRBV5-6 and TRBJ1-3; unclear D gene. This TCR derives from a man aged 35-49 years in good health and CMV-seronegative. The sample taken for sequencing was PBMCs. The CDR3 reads CASSPFLSGNTIYF. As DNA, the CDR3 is TGTGCCAGCAGCCCGTTCCTCTCTGGAAACACCATATATTTT.